This is a list of T cell receptor beta chains from one sample in a study of cytomegalovirus exposure and HLA in healthy donors. Repertoires were generated with immunoSEQ multiplex PCR, while TCRdb's copy carries only in-frame clones and drops some. The data hold tens of thousands of clones, with 70% to 75% observed a single time. The sequenced material came from PBMCs. These receptors came from a human donor in good health. Each CDR3 is given with its conserved first and last residue. A D gene is named only where the DNA matches it firmly. Not all rows give a size; the values are once, few, many and, for expanded clones, a class.

D	V	J	size	CDR3	DNA
-	TRBV6-1	TRBJ1-5	few	CASSFMGGSDQPQHF	TGTGCCAGCAGTTTTATGGGGGGAAGCGATCAGCCCCAGCATTTT
-	TRBV10-3	TRBJ1-1	few	CAISEGALRAFF	TGTGCCATCAGTGAGGGAGCCTTGAGGGCTTTCTTT
-	TRBV28	TRBJ2-5	-	CATLGSIQETQYF	TGTGCCACCCTCGGGTCGATCCAAGAGACCCAGTACTTC
-	TRBV10-1	TRBJ1-1	once	CASSPDSTAGAAFF	TGCGCCAGCAGTCCGGACAGTACGGCGGGGGCGGCTTTCTTT
-	TRBV30	TRBJ1-4	-	CAWTRDTGLKLFF	TGTGCCTGGACCCGGGACACCGGGCTAAAGCTGTTTTTT
TRBD1	TRBV9	TRBJ2-1	-	CASSGDSGNYNEQFF	TGTGCCAGCAGCGGGGACAGTGGGAACTACAATGAGCAGTTCTTC
-	TRBV6-1	TRBJ1-2	few	CASSEARADYGYTF	TGTGCCAGCAGTGAGGCCAGGGCGGACTATGGCTACACCTTC
-	TRBV7-3	TRBJ1-1	-	CASSLFVDSEAFF	TGTGCCAGCAGCCTATTTGTGGACTCTGAAGCTTTCTTT
TRBD2	TRBV5-1	TRBJ2-3	few	CASSVGLAGGQDTQYF	TGCGCCAGCAGCGTGGGACTAGCGGGAGGGCAAGATACGCAGTATTTT
-	TRBV28	TRBJ1-5	-	CASTSGFSNQPQHF	TGTGCCAGCACCTCAGGTTTTAGCAATCAGCCCCAGCATTTT
-	TRBV6-1	TRBJ1-1	few	CASSLRPPPQGAFF	TGTGCCAGCAGCCTAAGGCCCCCTCCGCAGGGAGCTTTCTTT
-	TRBV28	TRBJ1-5	-	CASSDGGTSQPQHF	TGTGCCAGCAGTGACGGGGGTACAAGTCAGCCCCAGCATTTT
TRBD1	TRBV27	TRBJ1-6	-	CASSYLDRGDSPLHF	TGTGCCAGCAGTTATCTGGACAGGGGGGATTCACCCCTCCACTTT
-	TRBV7-8	TRBJ2-5	-	CASSGYREETQYF	TGTGCCAGCAGCGGCTACAGGGAAGAGACCCAGTACTTC
TRBD1	TRBV6-5	TRBJ1-4	-	CASRVDPRGNEKLFF	TGTGCCAGCAGGGTGGACCCCAGGGGGAATGAAAAACTGTTTTTT
TRBD1	TRBV19	TRBJ2-7	-	CASSMAGQGAYEQYF	TGTGCCAGTAGTATGGCAGGACAGGGAGCCTACGAGCAGTACTTC
TRBD1	TRBV19	TRBJ2-7	-	CASTADRDSYEQYF	TGTGCCAGTACTGCCGACAGGGACTCCTACGAGCAGTACTTC
-	TRBV5-1	TRBJ1-3	-	CASSLGRLGGNTIYF	TGCGCCAGCAGCTTGGGCAGACTCGGTGGAAACACCATATATTTT
TRBD1	TRBV5-1	TRBJ2-7	once	CASRPTGAYEQYF	TGCGCCAGCAGGCCGACAGGGGCCTACGAGCAGTACTTC
TRBD1	TRBV5-1	TRBJ2-5	-	CASSSGQGSWETQYF	TGCGCCAGCAGCTCAGGACAGGGGTCGTGGGAGACCCAGTACTTC
-	TRBV4-1	TRBJ1-2	-	CASSQSLGYTF	TGCGCCAGCAGCCAATCTTTGGGCTACACCTTC
TRBD1	TRBV6-1	TRBJ1-4	medium-sized	CASSEEETGGEKLFF	TGTGCCAGCAGTGAAGAGGAGACAGGGGGTGAAAAACTGTTTTTT
-	TRBV15	TRBJ2-1	-	CATSVTLSREQFF	TGTGCCACCAGCGTGACTCTGTCTCGGGAGCAGTTCTTC
-	TRBV30	TRBJ2-1	-	CAWSVNRNNEQFF	TGTGCCTGGAGTGTAAACAGAAACAATGAGCAGTTCTTC
TRBD2	TRBV7-3	TRBJ2-3	-	CASSPAGEADTQYF	TGTGCCAGCAGCCCAGCGGGAGAAGCAGATACGCAGTATTTT
-	TRBV6-5	TRBJ2-7	-	CASSHRSEQYF	TGTGCCAGCAGTCATAGGAGCGAGCAGTACTTC
-	TRBV30	TRBJ2-5	-	CAWSLDGEETQYF	TGTGCCTGGAGTCTGGACGGGGAGGAGACCCAGTACTTC
TRBD1	TRBV6-6	TRBJ1-5	few	CASSRGQGEGQPQHF	TGTGCCAGCAGTAGAGGACAGGGCGAAGGTCAGCCCCAGCATTTT
-	TRBV5-4	TRBJ2-6	once	CASSLGTFSGANVLTF	TGTGCCAGCAGCTTGGGGACTTTCTCTGGGGCCAACGTCCTGACTTTC
-	TRBV5-1	TRBJ2-2	-	CASSLIPGADTGELFF	TGCGCCAGCAGCTTGATACCGGGAGCGGACACCGGGGAGCTGTTTTTT
-	TRBV7-3	TRBJ2-3	-	CASSLRKDSRTDTQYF	TGTGCCAGCAGCTTACGCAAGGACAGTCGCACAGATACGCAGTATTTT
TRBD2	TRBV7-9	TRBJ2-5	-	CASSLVGLAGSQETQYF	TGTGCCAGCAGCTTAGTGGGGCTAGCGGGAAGTCAAGAGACCCAGTACTTC
-	TRBV5-6	TRBJ2-7	-	CASSLYQTSYEQYF	TGTGCCAGCAGCTTGTATCAGACTTCCTACGAGCAGTACTTC
TRBD2	TRBV7-2	TRBJ2-2	-	CASSFQTSGNTGELFF	TGTGCCAGCAGCTTTCAGACTAGCGGGAACACCGGGGAGCTGTTTTTT
TRBD2	TRBV6-5	TRBJ2-7	-	CASSYRGEGEQYF	TGTGCCAGCAGTTACAGAGGGGAGGGCGAGCAGTACTTC
-	TRBV14	TRBJ2-7	-	CASSLIRGGEQYF	TGTGCCAGCAGCCTCATTAGGGGAGGCGAGCAGTACTTC
TRBD1	TRBV5-8	TRBJ1-3	few	CASRSGTGVLSGNTIYF	TGTGCCAGCAGATCCGGGACAGGGGTTCTCTCTGGAAACACCATATATTTT
-	TRBV10-1	TRBJ1-2	-	CASSDSLDGGYTF	TGCGCCAGCAGTGATAGTCTAGACGGTGGCTACACCTTC
-	TRBV9	TRBJ2-5	-	CASSDPTRGIQETQYF	TGTGCCAGCAGCGATCCAACCAGGGGAATACAAGAGACCCAGTACTTC
TRBD1	TRBV10-3	TRBJ1-3	-	CAISEPGTASGNTIYF	TGTGCCATCAGTGAGCCCGGGACAGCCTCTGGAAACACCATATATTTT
TRBD2	TRBV12-5	TRBJ2-5	-	CASGLVLSGSGETQYF	TGTGCTAGTGGTTTGGTACTGAGCGGGAGTGGGGAGACCCAGTACTTC
-	TRBV14	TRBJ1-1	once	CASSQIDRNTEAFF	TGTGCCAGCAGCCAAATTGACAGGAACACTGAAGCTTTCTTT
TRBD1	TRBV7-9	TRBJ2-7	once	CASSGRTGPTYEQYF	TGTGCCAGCAGCGGGAGGACAGGGCCTACCTACGAGCAGTACTTC
TRBD1	TRBV19	TRBJ1-1	-	CASTRQGGLNTEAFF	TGTGCCAGTACACGACAGGGAGGTCTGAACACTGAAGCTTTCTTT
-	TRBV6-5	TRBJ1-1	-	CASSRAGTDTEAFF	TGTGCCAGCAGTAGGGCCGGGACTGACACTGAAGCTTTCTTT
-	TRBV6-1	TRBJ1-4	-	CASSLGQEKLFF	TGTGCCAGCAGTTTAGGACAGGAAAAACTGTTTTTT
-	TRBV27	TRBJ1-2	-	CASSFLGANYGYTF	TGTGCCAGCAGTTTCCTCGGGGCTAACTATGGCTACACCTTC
-	TRBV20-1	TRBJ2-5	-	CSGLGQETQYF	TGCAGCGGACTGGGACAAGAGACCCAGTACTTC
-	TRBV12-5	TRBJ1-5	-	CASSGDTGWIQPQHF	TGTGCTAGTTCGGGTGACACAGGGTGGATACAGCCCCAGCATTTT
TRBD2	TRBV11-1	TRBJ2-5	-	CASSPPLAGGETQYF	TGTGCCAGCAGCCCTCCATTAGCGGGAGGGGAGACCCAGTACTTC
TRBD2	TRBV5-1	TRBJ2-3	-	CASSSPSGRRTDTQYF	TGCGCCAGCAGCTCGCCTAGCGGGAGAAGGACAGATACGCAGTATTTT
TRBD1	TRBV4-2	TRBJ2-3	few	CASSQRTGSDTQYF	TGTGCCAGCAGCCAACGGACAGGGTCAGATACGCAGTATTTT
TRBD2	TRBV30	TRBJ2-7	once	CAWSEDFRIAGRYEQYF	TGTGCCTGGAGTGAGGATTTTCGTATAGCGGGACGCTACGAGCAGTACTTC
TRBD1	TRBV5-4	TRBJ1-4	few	CASSMRQGTNEKLFF	TGTGCCAGCAGCATGCGACAGGGGACTAATGAAAAACTGTTTTTT